Listed below are T cell receptor beta chains from one sample, sequenced in a study of T cell changes during pregnancy in multiple sclerosis. Produced via immunoSEQ multiplex PCR; TCRdb's table is partial and in-frame only. Here the sample spans about 70,000 clones, approximately 91% being singletons. The sequences come from peripheral blood, collected in the first trimester of pregnancy. These receptors originate from a female donor with multiple sclerosis, enrolled in a pregnancy study. The CDR3 runs from the conserved cysteine through the conserved F or W. D genes are given only for firm matches. Part of the rows lack a size; the others show once, few, many or a class for expanded clones.

>TRBV7-9|TRBD2|TRBJ2-7|16|NA
TGTGCCAGCAGCCGAAGGAATCTAGCGGGGATATACGAGCAGTACTTC
CASSRRNLAGIYEQYF
>TRBV9|NA|TRBJ2-4|17|NA
TGTGCCAGCAGCCCCCCCCTTCTCGAGGGTACCAAAAACATTCAGTACTTC
CASSPPLLEGTKNIQYF
>TRBV27|TRBD2|TRBJ2-7|13|NA
TGTGCCAGCAGTCCGGGGAGGGTCTACGAGCAGTACTTC
CASSPGRVYEQYF
>TRBV4-1|TRBD1|TRBJ2-7|18|NA
TGCGCCAGCAGCCAAATCCTTCGTCTGGACAGGGAATCCTACGAGCAGTACTTC
CASSQILRLDRESYEQYF
>TRBV9|NA|TRBJ2-3|15|NA
TGTGCCAGCAGCGTAATAACAGGAAGCACAGATACGCAGTATTTT
CASSVITGSTDTQYF
>TRBV5-1|TRBD1|TRBJ1-1|18|NA
TGCGCCAGCAGCTCGAATCTCCCGGGACAGGGGGTGGATACTGAAGCTTTCTTT
CASSSNLPGQGVDTEAFF
>TRBV25-1|NA|TRBJ2-5|14|NA
TGTGCCAGCAGTGAATTTCCAGGGCGGGAGACCCAGTACTTC
CASSEFPGRETQYF
>TRBV25-1|NA|TRBJ1-2|14|NA
TGTGCCAGCAGTCAGGGAGGGTATACCTATGGCTACACCTTC
CASSQGGYTYGYTF
>TRBV2|TRBD2|TRBJ2-2|15|NA
TGTGCCAGCAGCAAACTAGCGGTGAACACCGGGGAGCTGTTTTTT
CASSKLAVNTGELFF
>TRBV15|NA|TRBJ1-3|13|once
TGTGCCACCAGCAGACGAGGGAAAGACACCATATATTTT
CATSRRGKDTIYF
>TRBV5-1|TRBD2|TRBJ2-3|17|NA
TGCGCCAGCAGCTGGGGACTAGCGGGAGGATCTGAAGATACGCAGTATTTT
CASSWGLAGGSEDTQYF
>TRBV6-5|TRBD1|TRBJ2-3|14|NA
TGTGCCAGCAAGGGACAGGGGTTAACGGATACGCAGTATTTT
CASKGQGLTDTQYF
>TRBV7-7|NA|TRBJ2-7|15|NA
TGTGCCAGCAGCTTAGAGGGCGGGGAGAGCGACGAGCAGTACTTC
CASSLEGGESDEQYF
>TRBV5-4|NA|TRBJ2-7|11|few
TGTGCCAGCAGCCACACAGGAGAGCAGTACTTC
CASSHTGEQYF
>TRBV7-9|TRBD2|TRBJ2-7|15|NA
TGTGCCAGCAGCTTAGGTGGTAGCGGGGCCTACGAGCAGTACTTC
CASSLGGSGAYEQYF
>TRBV7-7|NA|TRBJ2-1|13|NA
TGTGCCAGCAGCTTGGGGGCCTTCAATGAGCAGTTCTTC
CASSLGAFNEQFF